The next 28 T cell receptor beta chains were all read from a single sample in a study of T-cell memory formation after mild COVID-19. A single record per CDR3 protein comes from TCRdb applying MiXCR to the 5' RACE reads. The sample contains under 250,000 distinct CDR3 sequences, more than 8% of which appear only once. Sequencing input: PBMCs or a T cell subset sorted from them (not recorded which). Receptors were obtained from a young man who had mild COVID-19 (a few samples of this study predate the infection). Cell type and time point are not known.

The table lists this clonotype with a few counts. J is TRBJ1-1 and V is TRBV20-1, with no clear D. The ends were cut back, 3 bases at V and 8 bases at J, with 16 bases in the middle. Germline lookup yields CDR1 DFQATT and CDR2 SNEGSKA (reference sequence). The CDR3 has 13 residues. CDR3 nucleotide sequence: TGCAGTGCTAGGATGGATCCGGGAAAAGAAGCTTTCTTT. It yields the protein CSARMDPGKEAFF.

This clonotype showed up many times. At one boundary the junction diverges from the germline segment, which might be a read error. The rearrangement links TRBV7-7 to TRBJ2-1; D might be TRBD2 (5 bases). From germline, CDR1 is SSHAT and CDR2 FNYEAQ (reference sequence). CDR3 length: 16 amino acids. The CDR3 here is CASSLARVGNYNEQFF. CDR3 DNA sequence: TGTGCTAGCAGCTTAGCGCGTGTAGGGAACTACAATGAGCAGTTCTTC.

This clonotype was counted only a few times. This chain links TRBV5-1 with TRBJ2-3; 9 positions agree with TRBD1. This CDR3 is 16 amino acids long. V lost 0 bases and J lost 3; bases outside the gene matches: 5. Per the germline V gene, CDR1 is SGHRS and CDR2 is YFSETQ. The CDR3 region has the DNA TGCGCCAGCAGCTTGGTAGGGACAGGGACGACAGATACGCAGTATTTT. Amino acid sequence: CASSLVGTGTTDTQYF.

This clonotype has at least ten counts. The CDR3 nucleotides are TGTGCCAGCAGCCATACTAGCGGGGGCGCCGGGGAGCTGTTTTTT. It specifies CASSHTSGGAGELFF. The rearrangement uses TRBV7-2 and TRBJ2-2; 11 bases are shared with TRBD2. Per the germline V gene, CDR1 is SGHTA and CDR2 is FQGNSA. Trimming at V came to 5 bases and at J to 6 bases, leaving 5 bases not matched to a gene. The CDR3 totals 15 residues.

This clonotype was seen at least ten times. The chain couples TRBV5-1 to TRBJ1-1, with D possibly being TRBD1 (6 bases). Trimming removed 4 bases from V and 4 bases from J, with 17 bases in between. Germline V lookup: CDR1 SGHRS, CDR2 YFSETQ. CDR3 length: 15 amino acids. CDR3 amino acids: CASSIVQGSGTEAFF. CDR3 nucleotide sequence: TGCGCCAGCAGCATAGTACAGGGTTCGGGCACTGAAGCTTTCTTT.

This clonotype came up many times. The chain couples TRBV18 to TRBJ2-3; 10 nucleotides match TRBD2. With 6 bases clipped from V and 1 base from J, the junction kept 4 bases outside the gene matches. Germline assignment: CDR1 KGHSH and CDR2 LQKENI. This CDR3 has 15 amino acids. Here the CDR3 DNA reads TGTGCCAGCTCGTACGGACTAGCGGGCACAGATACGCAGTATTTT. This translates into CASSYGLAGTDTQYF.

This clonotype was observed a handful of times. The chain couples TRBV12-3 or TRBV12-4 to TRBJ1-2; 11 bases map to TRBD1. The junction had 10 bases not matched to a gene; V was cut back by 5 bases and J by 8 bases. This CDR3 has 15 amino acids. CDR3 loop: CASSPNGQGAMGYTF. In DNA, the CDR3 is TGTGCCAGCAGTCCCAATGGACAGGGGGCGATGGGCTACACCTTC.

This clonotype was counted a few times. The gene calls are TRBV4-1 and TRBJ2-3; 8 nucleotides match TRBD2. This CDR3 has 16 amino acids. With V trimmed by 2 bases and J by 1 base, 5 bases remained unmatched. From germline, CDR1 is MGHRA and CDR2 YSYEKL. The CDR3 protein is CASSQPSGGRTDTQYF. CDR3 coding DNA: TGCGCCAGCAGCCAACCCAGCGGGGGTCGCACAGATACGCAGTATTTT.

This clonotype was counted only a few times. V gene TRBV6-5 combines with J gene TRBJ2-2; 7 bases are shared with TRBD1. Trimming cost V 0 bases and J 5 bases; bases outside gene matches: 3. Germline V gene lookup returns CDR1 MNHEY and CDR2 SVGAGI. The CDR3 loop spans 15 amino acids. The CDR3 loop reads CASSYSIQGTGELFF. The DNA of the CDR3 is TGTGCCAGCAGTTACTCGATACAGGGGACCGGGGAGCTGTTTTTT.

In this sample, this clonotype turned up a few times. The gene calls are TRBV6-1 and TRBJ1-5, with D possibly TRBD1 on 6 matching bases. Germline CDR1 and CDR2: MNHNS and SASEGT. Trimming took 3 bases from V and 1 from J, leaving 19 bases between them. The CDR3 is 18 amino acids. The CDR3 loop is CASSDSRGGPLSNQPQHF. CDR3 in DNA: TGTGCCAGCAGTGATTCAAGGGGGGGTCCTTTAAGCAATCAGCCCCAGCATTTT.

The chain combines TRBV4-3 with TRBJ2-2, with 11 bases that match TRBD2. The ends lost 0 bases at V and 1 base at J; junction bases unmatched: 10. This CDR3 is built from 20 residues. Germline V CDR1 and CDR2: LGHNA, YSLEER. The CDR3: CASSQDLVGLAAENTGELFF. CDR3 nucleotide sequence: TGCGCCAGCAGCCAAGACTTGGTGGGACTAGCGGCGGAGAACACCGGGGAGCTGTTTTTT.

This clonotype was detected a few times. This sequence joins TRBV4-3 and TRBJ2-7, with TRBD2 matching over 11 bases. V lost 1 base to trimming and J lost 7 bases; unmatched junction nucleotides: 6. Looked up from germline, CDR1 is LGHNA and CDR2 is YSLEER. CDR3 length: 15 amino acids. CDR3 sequence reads: CASSQVSGGAWEQYF. CDR3 coding DNA: TGCGCCAGCAGCCAAGTTAGCGGGGGGGCCTGGGAGCAGTACTTC.

This chain uses TRBV4-3 with TRBJ2-1; D is unresolved. Between the trimmed V and J ends, which lost 2 bases and 0 bases, there was a span of 8 bases. Germline loops: CDR1 LGHNA, CDR2 YSLEER. This CDR3 spans 15 amino acids. The CDR3 nucleotides read TGCGCCAGCAGCCAATTTGGTAGCTCCTACAATGAGCAGTTCTTC. Translated, it gives CASSQFGSSYNEQFF.

The rearrangement uses TRBV6-5 and TRBJ1-2; a possible D gene is TRBD1 (5 bases). This CDR3 spans 14 amino acids. Germline CDR1 is MNHEY and CDR2 is SVGAGI. The V gene lost 2 bases and the J gene lost 5 bases, with 12 bases spanning the gap. CDR3 in DNA: TGTGCCAGCAGTTACGACCTGCAGGGTTATGGCTACACCTTC. This codes for CASSYDLQGYGYTF.

The sample holds a few counts of this clonotype. The chain recombines TRBV20-1 with TRBJ1-2; D remains unclear. The germline gives CDR1 DFQATT, CDR2 SNEGSKA (reference sequence). V was cut by 6 bases and J by 6 bases, with 11 bases left in between. This CDR3 spans 11 amino acids. CDR3 sequence: CSARERDGYTF. CDR3 sequence (DNA): TGCAGTGCCCGTGAACGGGATGGCTACACCTTC.

The gene calls are TRBV10-3 and TRBJ2-7, with 8 nucleotides matching TRBD1. The CDR3 sequence is 16 residues long. Germline V gene sequence: CDR1 ENHRY, CDR2 SYGVKD. V shed 2 bases and J 2 bases; nucleotides not matched to a gene: 8. The CDR3 sequence: CAISEDRGFEAYEQYF. Written as DNA, the CDR3 is TGTGCCATCAGTGAGGACAGGGGATTCGAGGCCTACGAGCAGTACTTC.

The V and J genes are TRBV5-1 and TRBJ2-6; TRBD2 might be the D (6 bases). The CDR3 totals 14 residues. Trimming took 7 bases from V and 2 from J, leaving 10 bases between them. Germline CDR1 and CDR2: SGHRS and YFSETQ. The CDR3 DNA reads TGCGCCAGCGGAGGGGTAACTGGGGCCAACGTCCTGACTTTC. As protein: CASGGVTGANVLTF. The entire variable domain, with the rest obtained from reference TRBV5-1 and TRBJ2-6, is as follows: KAGVTQTPRYLIKTRGQQVTLSCSPISGHRSVSWYQQTPGQGLQFLFEYFSETQRNKGNFPGRFSGRQFSNSRSEMNVSTLELGDSALYLCASGGVTGANVLTFGAGSRLTVL.

V and J are TRBV6-1 and TRBJ1-2; D is unclear. Between the trimmed V and J ends, which lost 11 bases and 8 bases, there was a span of 21 bases. CDR1 and CDR2 from the germline V gene are MNHNS and SASEGT. The CDR3 sequence is 13 residues long. CDR3 sequence (DNA): TGTGCCTCCACGGAGACGGGCCTGGGAGGCTACACCTTC. This encodes CASTETGLGGYTF.

The chain joins TRBV2 to TRBJ1-6; D is perhaps TRBD1 (5 bases). The CDR3 contains 16 residues. Germline V gene data show CDR1 as SNHLY and CDR2 as FYNNEI. V lost 8 bases and J lost 9, with 23 bases in between. Here the CDR3 reads CASQTSVAGFGSPLHF. In DNA, the CDR3 is TGTGCCAGCCAAACCTCCGTGGCAGGGTTTGGTTCACCCCTCCACTTT.

This clonotype was counted ten times or more. The V and J genes are TRBV7-6 and TRBJ1-2; D is unresolved. Trimming took off 1 base at V and 3 bases at J, with 12 bases between the two ends. Germline loops: CDR1 SGHVS, CDR2 FNYEAQ. The CDR3 totals 15 residues. The CDR3 DNA reads TGTGCCAGCAGCTTAGTGATAGGAACAGACTATGGCTACACCTTC. Protein product: CASSLVIGTDYGYTF.

The chain uses TRBV12-3 or TRBV12-4 and TRBJ2-6, with D hard to call. The CDR3 consists of 13 residues. V was shortened by 8 bases and J by 2 bases, with 7 bases between the two germline ends. The CDR3 DNA reads TGTGCCAGCGGCTTGCCTGGGGCCAACGTCCTGACTTTC. Encoded protein: CASGLPGANVLTF.

This clonotype was seen ten or more times. The rearrangement uses TRBV7-2 and TRBJ2-3; 9 bases fit TRBD1. This CDR3 spans 16 amino acids. Germline loops: CDR1 SGHTA, CDR2 FQGNSA. V dropped 4 bases and J dropped 4; count of bases not matched to a gene: 9. The CDR3 reads CASSYLGTGSADTQYF. For the CDR3, the DNA is TGTGCCAGCAGCTACCTAGGGACAGGGTCTGCAGATACGCAGTATTTT.

The chain carries TRBV6-2 or TRBV6-3 and TRBJ2-7; D possibly matches TRBD1 or TRBD2 (7 bases each). The CDR3 consists of 14 residues. Germline loops: CDR1 MNHEY, CDR2 SVGEGT. Between the trimmed V and J ends, which lost 2 bases and 7 bases, there was a span of 15 bases. This chain's CDR3 is CASSYGEGASEQYF. CDR3 coding DNA: TGTGCCAGCAGTTACGGGGAGGGGGCGTCTGAGCAGTACTTC.

The rearrangement links TRBV20-1 to TRBJ2-5, with TRBD2 identical over 13 bases. CDR1 is DFQATT and CDR2 is SNEGSKA in the germline V gene (reference sequence). The V segment lost 5 bases and the J segment 5 bases; nucleotides outside the gene matches: 8. The CDR3 is 15 amino acids. CDR3 nucleotide sequence: TGCAGTGCTGACACGACTAGCGGGGGGTTGGAGACCCAGTACTTC. Translated, it gives CSADTTSGGLETQYF.

The chain uses TRBV20-1 and TRBJ1-2; D call uncertain. Germline values: CDR1 DFQATT, CDR2 SNEGSKA (reference sequence). This CDR3 has 11 residues. V lost 3 bases to trimming and J lost 3 bases, with 5 bases between them. This CDR3 reads CSASNDYGYTF. The CDR3, as DNA: TGCAGTGCTAGCAACGACTATGGCTACACCTTC.

The chain uses TRBV5-1 and TRBJ2-3, with no clear D. The ends were cut back, 4 bases at V and 4 bases at J, with 7 bases in the middle. The germline gives CDR1 SGHRS, CDR2 YFSETQ. The CDR3 loop spans 12 amino acids. The CDR3 reads CASSPESDTQYF. The CDR3 DNA reads TGCGCCAGCAGCCCGGAGTCAGATACGCAGTATTTT.

The chain recombines TRBV4-3 with TRBJ2-1; 10 bases match TRBD2. J lost 10 bases, V lost 3 bases, and 9 bases had no gene match. Per the germline V gene, CDR1 is LGHNA and CDR2 is YSLEER. The CDR3 has 15 amino acids. The CDR3 DNA is TGCGCCAGCAGCCAGGAGGGTAGCGGGGGGTTGGAGCAGTTCTTC. This encodes CASSQEGSGGLEQFF.

Here the CDR3 DNA reads TGTGCCAGCAGCTTACCAGGGTTGGGCCAAGAGACCCAGTACTTC. It is translated as CASSLPGLGQETQYF. V and J are TRBV11-2 and TRBJ2-5, with D perhaps matching TRBD1 (5 bases). The CDR3 runs to 15 residues. The germline CDR1 and CDR2 sequences are SGHAT and FQNNGV. The ends were cut back, 2 bases at V and 1 base at J, with 11 bases in the middle. The full variable domain, in which reference TRBV11-2 and TRBJ2-5 provide the parts outside the CDR3, is EAGVAQSPRYKIIEKRQSVAFWCNPISGHATLYWYQQILGQGPKLLIQFQNNGVVDDSQLPKDRFSAERLKGVDSTLKIQPAKLEDSAVYLCASSLPGLGQETQYFGPGTRLLVL.